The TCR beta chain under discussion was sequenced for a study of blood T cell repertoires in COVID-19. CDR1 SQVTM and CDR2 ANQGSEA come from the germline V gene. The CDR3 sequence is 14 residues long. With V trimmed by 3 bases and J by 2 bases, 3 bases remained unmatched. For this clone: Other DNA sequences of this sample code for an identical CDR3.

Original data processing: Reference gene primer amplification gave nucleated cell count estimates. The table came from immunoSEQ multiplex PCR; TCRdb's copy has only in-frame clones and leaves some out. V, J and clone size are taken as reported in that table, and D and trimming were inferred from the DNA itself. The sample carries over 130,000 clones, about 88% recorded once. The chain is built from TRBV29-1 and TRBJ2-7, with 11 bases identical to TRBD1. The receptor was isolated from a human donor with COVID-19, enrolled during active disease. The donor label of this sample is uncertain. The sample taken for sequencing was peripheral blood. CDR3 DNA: TGCAGCGTTGAGGGGGGACAGGGGGCCTACGAGCAGTACTTC. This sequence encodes CSVEGGQGAYEQYF.